The 16 T cell receptor beta chains reported below all come from one sample, sequenced in a study of T cells in Graves' hyperthyroidism and ophthalmopathy. Amplification of TCR beta CDR3 regions was performed using RNA transcripts as template. The HTBI set primed first-round TCR CDR3 RT-PCR. In TCRdb, the multiplex PCR reads were re-called with MiXCR into one record per CDR3 protein. This sample has roughly 740,000 distinct CDR3 sequences, with 15% to 20% found just once. The specimen was blood. The receptors shown here come from a man aged 18-30 years with Graves' hyperthyroidism.

This clonotype turned up a few times. This rearrangement joins TRBV12-5 to TRBJ2-3; D is unresolved. Germline V gene sequence: CDR1 LGHNT, CDR2 FRNRAP. This CDR3 contains 14 residues. With 4 bases removed from V and 0 bases from J, the gap between germline ends came to 8 bases. This chain's CDR3 is CASGSWPSTDTQYF. Written as DNA, the CDR3 is TGTGCTAGTGGTTCTTGGCCTAGCACAGATACGCAGTATTTT.

The CDR3 DNA follows: TGTGCCAGCAGCCCCGGGACAGGGGGCGCTTTGGGCGAGCAGTACTTC. Translating gives CASSPGTGGALGEQYF. The V call is TRBV9, the J call TRBJ2-7; 12 bases are a match to TRBD1. Unmatched junction bases numbered 11, after V lost 4 bases and J lost 6 bases. The CDR3 consists of 16 residues. CDR1 is SGDLS and CDR2 is YYNGEE in the germline V gene.

The genes are TRBV5-1 and TRBJ2-3, with 10 bases lining up with TRBD2. Trimming took 0 bases from V and 4 from J; bases not matched to a gene: 5. Per the germline V gene, CDR1 is SGHRS and CDR2 is YFSETQ. The CDR3 spans 16 residues. The CDR3 is CASSLAPAGGSDTQYF. The CDR3 DNA reads as TGCGCCAGCAGCTTGGCCCCAGCGGGAGGGTCAGATACGCAGTATTTT.

This clonotype occurred many times. The rearrangement links TRBV3-1 to TRBJ2-7; D is unclear. There are 13 residues in the CDR3. V was shortened by 6 bases and J by 3 bases, with 12 bases between the two germline ends. Germline-derived CDR1 and CDR2 are LGHDT and YNNKEL (reference sequence). CDR3 sequence (DNA): TGTGCCAGCAGTCTGAAAGGGATCTACGAGCAGTACTTC. Its translation is CASSLKGIYEQYF.

The chain links TRBV7-9 to TRBJ2-2; possibly TRBD1 for D (5 bases). Germline CDR1 is SEHNR and CDR2 is FQNEAQ (reference sequence). V lost 2 bases, J lost 5 bases, and 12 bases lay in between. The CDR3 has 15 amino acids. The DNA for the CDR3 is TGTGCCAGCAGCTTAATAACAAAGGGGACCGGGGAGCTGTTTTTT. Protein product: CASSLITKGTGELFF.

This clonotype occurred many times. This chain joins TRBV20-1 and TRBJ2-3, with 10 positions matching TRBD2. This CDR3 contains 16 residues. J was trimmed by 2 bases and V by 2 bases; bases with no gene match: 7. Germline assignment: CDR1 DFQATT and CDR2 SNEGSKA (reference sequence). The DNA for the CDR3 is TGCAGTGCTAGACCAGGACTAGCGGTTGACACAGATACGCAGTATTTT. It codes for CSARPGLAVDTDTQYF.

This clonotype was seen at least ten times. The genes are TRBV12-3 or TRBV12-4 and TRBJ2-7, with D perhaps matching TRBD1 (6 bases). This CDR3 spans 16 amino acids. V gave up 5 bases and J gave up 0 bases, with 17 bases separating them. The CDR3 loop reads CASSQGGQPLSYEQYF. The CDR3 bases are TGTGCCAGCAGTCAAGGGGGACAACCCCTCTCCTACGAGCAGTACTTC.

This chain links TRBV4-1 with TRBJ2-1; 8 positions agree with TRBD2. The CDR3 covers 17 residues. The V and J ends lost 2 bases and 7 bases, in that order; junction bases with no gene match: 13. CDR1 and CDR2 (germline): MGHRA, YSYEKL. CDR3 in DNA: TGCGCCAGCAGCCAACACTTCGGAAAGACTAGCGCGAATGAGCAGTTCTTC. Translation gives CASSQHFGKTSANEQFF.

This clonotype showed up just a few times. V gene TRBV20-1 combines with J gene TRBJ2-7; D is perhaps TRBD2 (6 bases). CDR1 and CDR2 from the germline V gene are DFQATT and SNEGSKA (reference sequence). CDR3 length: 13 residues. The V end lost 0 bases, the J end lost 3 bases, and 9 bases lay between the germline ends. The CDR3 nucleotides read TGCAGTGCTAGAGATATGGGGGGCTACGAGCAGTACTTC. As protein: CSARDMGGYEQYF.

Concerning this clonotype: One base away lies a much larger clone, so this may be a sequencing read error. This chain connects TRBV4-1 to TRBJ1-1, with a tentative D call TRBD1 (5 bases). Germline values: CDR1 MGHRA, CDR2 YSYEKL. The CDR3 is 15 amino acids. Trimming pared 1 base from V and 4 bases from J, leaving 13 bases between. DNA for the CDR3: TGCGCCAGCAGCCAAGGGGACGGGTGGGGCACTGAAGCTTTCTTT. Translation: CASSQGDGWGTEAFF.

This clonotype came up many times. This sequence joins TRBV2 and TRBJ2-1, with 9 bases fitting TRBD2. Germline CDR1 and CDR2: SNHLY and FYNNEI. The ends lost 3 bases at V and 7 bases at J; junction bases unmatched: 13. The CDR3 covers 17 residues. CDR3 sequence (DNA): TGTGCCAGCAGTGACCTCAAAATCACTAGCGGGCCTAATGAGCAGTTCTTC. This codes for CASSDLKITSGPNEQFF.

The J gene is TRBJ2-1, the V gene TRBV7-2; 11 nucleotides agree with TRBD2. The junction had 8 bases not matched to a gene; V was cut back by 3 bases and J by 10 bases. Germline CDR1 SGHTA, CDR2 FQGNSA. The CDR3 extends over 15 amino acids. CDR3 residues: CASSFGLAGGGEQFF. The CDR3 DNA reads TGTGCCAGCAGCTTTGGGCTAGCGGGAGGAGGGGAGCAGTTCTTC. Full variable domain (rest looked up from reference TRBV7-2 and TRBJ2-1): GAGVSQSPSNKVTEKGKDVELRCDPISGHTALYWYRQSLGQGLEFLIYFQGNSAPDKSGLPSDRFSAERTGGSVSTLTIQRTQQEDSAVYLCASSFGLAGGGEQFFGPGTRLTVL.

This clonotype was seen many times. The gene calls are TRBV7-2 and TRBJ2-7, with unresolved D. The CDR3 loop spans 14 amino acids. Trimming cost V 5 bases and J 0 bases, with 11 bases left between them. Germline V CDR1 and CDR2: SGHTA, FQGNSA. The CDR3 DNA reads TGTGCCAGCAGCGACCTAGGAAGCTCCTACGAGCAGTACTTC. It codes for CASSDLGSSYEQYF.

This clonotype was observed a handful of times. The chain links TRBV28 to TRBJ1-5; D unclear. CDR3 length equals 14 residues. V was shortened by 9 bases and J by 0 bases, with 12 bases between the two germline ends. Germline V gene lookup returns CDR1 MDHEN and CDR2 SYDVKM. Here the CDR3 DNA reads TGTGCCAGTAATAGGGTCGTTAGCAATCAGCCCCAGCATTTT. Translating gives CASNRVVSNQPQHF.

This sequence joins TRBV20-1 and TRBJ1-2; 12 bases align to TRBD1. Trimming at V came to 3 bases and at J to 5 bases, leaving 4 bases not matched to a gene. The germline CDR1 and CDR2 sequences are DFQATT and SNEGSKA (reference sequence). CDR3 size: 14 residues. The CDR3 DNA reads as TGCAGTGCTAGGGGGGACAGGGGGCGGTATGGCTACACCTTC. Amino acid sequence: CSARGDRGRYGYTF.

This clonotype showed up many times. The rearrangement joins TRBV7-8 to TRBJ1-5, with D unclear. Germline V lookup: CDR1 SGHVS, CDR2 FQNEAQ. There are 15 residues in the CDR3. V was shortened by 0 bases and J by 7 bases, with 13 bases between the two germline ends. The CDR3 spells CASSLADGVKQPQHF. CDR3 nucleotide sequence: TGTGCCAGCAGCTTAGCGGATGGGGTAAAGCAGCCCCAGCATTTT. Using reference TRBV7-8 and TRBJ1-5 for the parts outside the CDR3, the full variable domain is GAGVSQSPRYKVAKRGQDVALRCDPISGHVSLFWYQQALGQGPEFLTYFQNEAQLDKSGLPSDRFFAERPEGSVSTLKIQRTQQEDSAVYLCASSLADGVKQPQHFGDGTRLSIL.